The sequence of this T cell receptor (beta chain) was determined in a study of T cells in Graves' hyperthyroidism and ophthalmopathy. RNA transcripts gave rise to amplified TCR beta CDR3 regions. The TCR CDR3 was amplified in a first-round RT-PCR using the HTBI primer set. TCRdb reprocessed the multiplex PCR reads with MiXCR, giving one entry per CDR3 protein. The sample lists 370,000 or so distinct CDR3 sequences; just under 25% were seen once. Trimming shortened V by 0 bases and J by 2 bases, and 16 bases separated the two germline ends. The germline V gene has CDR1 KGHDR and CDR2 SFDVKD. The CDR3 covers 17 residues.

This clonotype was sampled from a man aged 45-65 years with Graves' hyperthyroidism. The chain combines TRBV24-1 with TRBJ2-7; D perhaps matches TRBD1 (6 bases). The specimen was blood. The CDR3 DNA sequence: TGTGCCACCAGTGATTTGCAAAGTCGGCAGGGGACCTACGAGCAGTACTTC. It is translated as CATSDLQSRQGTYEQYF.